Following are 14 T cell receptor beta chains from one sample sequenced in a study of blood T cell repertoires in COVID-19. The assay was immunoSEQ multiplex PCR, and TCRdb's table has in-frame clones only and misses some. The repertoire holds about 270,000 clones, with 80% to 90% as singletons. Sequenced material: peripheral blood. All receptors derive from an elderly man with acute or convalescent COVID-19.

The rearrangement links TRBV28 to TRBJ2-2; the D gene is possibly TRBD1 (6 bases). CDR1 is MDHEN, CDR2 SYDVKM, per germline. Trimming pared 6 bases from V and 6 bases from J, leaving 20 bases between. The length of the CDR3 is 16 residues. The CDR3 region has the DNA TGTGCCAGCAGCCTCACAGGGTCAAAGCTTTCCGGGGAGCTGTTTTTT. It translates to CASSLTGSKLSGELFF.

CDR3 in amino acids: CAWRPRGAGYEQYF. For the CDR3, the DNA is TGTGCCTGGAGGCCCCGGGGGGCGGGCTACGAGCAGTACTTC. This sequence joins TRBV30 and TRBJ2-7, with D possibly matching TRBD2 (7 bases). The V gene's germline CDR1 is GTSNPN and CDR2 SVGIG (reference sequence). The V and J ends lost 3 bases and 3 bases respectively, with 15 bases between them. The CDR3 is 14 residues long.

This chain connects TRBV15 to TRBJ1-2; possibly TRBD1 for D (6 bases). The CDR3 loop spans 15 amino acids. In germline, CDR1 is LNHNV, CDR2 YYDKDF (reference sequence). V was cut by 3 bases and J by 5 bases, with 16 bases left in between. Written as DNA, the CDR3 is TGTGCCACCAGCAGTCCGACAGGAATTCGGTATGGCTACACCTTC. Translated, it gives CATSSPTGIRYGYTF.

J is TRBJ2-6 and V is TRBV10-3; 8 bases map to TRBD1. The trim removed 7 bases at V and 4 bases at J, leaving 15 bases unmatched. The germline CDR1 and CDR2 sequences are ENHRY and SYGVKD. The CDR3 runs to 18 residues. CDR3 region: CAIMMGQETHVGANVLTF. For the CDR3, the DNA is TGTGCCATCATGATGGGACAGGAGACCCACGTCGGGGCCAACGTCCTGACTTTC.

There are a few counts of this clone. The J gene is TRBJ2-5, the V gene TRBV29-1; TRBD1 matches at 7 bases. The CDR3 covers 12 residues. CDR1 and CDR2 from the germline V gene are SQVTM and ANQGSEA. V shed 3 bases, J shed 7 bases, and the junction held 5 bases outside the gene matches. The CDR3 nucleotides are TGCAGCGTTGATAGGGGGCCCGGGACCCAGTACTTC. It yields the protein CSVDRGPGTQYF.

This clone showed up just once. The genes are TRBV19 and TRBJ1-1; the D gene is possibly TRBD1 (5 bases). Germline CDR1 reads LNHDA; CDR2 reads SQIVND (reference sequence). V lost 9 bases and J lost 1, with 15 bases in between. CDR3 length: 14 amino acids. CDR3 sequence: CASKPDRSNTEAFF. CDR3 coding DNA: TGTGCCAGCAAACCCGACAGATCGAACACTGAAGCTTTCTTT.

The count of this clone is one. The chain joins TRBV5-5 to TRBJ1-4, with 8 positions matching TRBD1. After removal of 3 bases from V and 4 bases from J, the junction contained 8 bases not matched to a gene. Germline V gene sequence: CDR1 SGHKS, CDR2 YYEKEE (reference sequence). The CDR3 is 16 amino acids. The CDR3 region is CASSWAGTGVNEKLFF. CDR3 nucleotide sequence: TGTGCCAGCAGCTGGGCCGGGACAGGTGTTAATGAAAAACTGTTTTTT.

This clone has only one observation. This chain connects TRBV3-1 (or the pseudogene TRBV3-2) to TRBJ1-3; D uncertain. Germline V gene lookup returns CDR1 LGHDT and CDR2 YNNKEL (reference sequence). The CDR3 spans 18 residues. V was pared by 5 bases and J by 0 bases, with 20 bases between. The CDR3 DNA reads as TGTGCCAGCAGCGAGACGCAACTAGGGCCCTACTCTGGAAACACCATATATTTT. Its protein is CASSETQLGPYSGNTIYF.

V and J are TRBV5-5 and TRBJ2-3; 7 nucleotides match TRBD1. Germline V gives CDR1 SGHKS, CDR2 YYEKEE (reference sequence). Unmatched junction bases numbered 17, after V lost 4 bases and J lost 0 bases. This CDR3 is 19 amino acids long. For the CDR3, the DNA is TGTGCCAGCAGCCCAACCGGAGGACAGGCAGCTCTCAGCACAGATACGCAGTATTTT. Its translation: CASSPTGGQAALSTDTQYF.

The rearrangement joins TRBV3-1 (or the pseudogene TRBV3-2) to TRBJ2-3, with 11 positions matching TRBD2. Per germline, CDR1 LGHDT and CDR2 YNNKEL (reference sequence). The CDR3 consists of 16 residues. The trim removed 3 bases at V and 4 bases at J, leaving 6 bases unmatched. The CDR3 loop is CASSQIAGGRSDTQYF. The CDR3 DNA follows: TGTGCCAGCAGCCAGATAGCGGGGGGGCGGTCAGATACGCAGTATTTT.

This clone has only a few counts. The chain couples TRBV5-1 to TRBJ1-5; D gene ambiguous. The V end was cut by 0 bases, the J end by 6 bases, with 13 bases between. The CDR3 is made up of 15 amino acids. Germline lookup yields CDR1 SGHRS and CDR2 YFSETQ. The CDR3 is CASSLGEGAVQPQHF. DNA of the CDR3: TGCGCCAGCAGCTTGGGTGAGGGCGCGGTTCAGCCCCAGCATTTT.

The gene calls are TRBV3-1 (or the pseudogene TRBV3-2) and TRBJ2-7, with D possibly TRBD1 on 6 matching bases. The ends were cut back, 4 bases at V and 2 bases at J, with 6 bases in the middle. Germline V gives CDR1 LGHDT, CDR2 YNNKEL (reference sequence). The CDR3 extends over 12 amino acids. As DNA, the CDR3 is TGTGCCAGCAGCCGGGGGCCCTACGAGCAGTACTTC. Its protein product is CASSRGPYEQYF.

This clone was observed once. The genes are TRBV5-4 and TRBJ2-5, with TRBD1 matching 7 bases. The germline CDR1 and CDR2 sequences are SGHNT and YYREEE (reference sequence). This CDR3 is 14 amino acids long. The ends lost 2 bases at V and 1 base at J; junction bases unmatched: 2. As DNA, the CDR3 is TGTGCCAGCAGCTTACGGGACAGCCAAGAGACCCAGTACTTC. Protein product: CASSLRDSQETQYF.

This rearrangement joins TRBV29-1 to TRBJ2-1, with 10 bases matching TRBD2. Germline CDR1 is SQVTM and CDR2 is ANQGSEA. The CDR3 runs to 15 residues. The V gene end was trimmed by 3 bases and the J gene end by 9 bases; junction bases not matched to a gene: 11. The CDR3 region is CSVDWGASGRGEQFF. The DNA for the CDR3 is TGCAGCGTTGACTGGGGGGCTAGCGGGAGAGGTGAGCAGTTCTTC.